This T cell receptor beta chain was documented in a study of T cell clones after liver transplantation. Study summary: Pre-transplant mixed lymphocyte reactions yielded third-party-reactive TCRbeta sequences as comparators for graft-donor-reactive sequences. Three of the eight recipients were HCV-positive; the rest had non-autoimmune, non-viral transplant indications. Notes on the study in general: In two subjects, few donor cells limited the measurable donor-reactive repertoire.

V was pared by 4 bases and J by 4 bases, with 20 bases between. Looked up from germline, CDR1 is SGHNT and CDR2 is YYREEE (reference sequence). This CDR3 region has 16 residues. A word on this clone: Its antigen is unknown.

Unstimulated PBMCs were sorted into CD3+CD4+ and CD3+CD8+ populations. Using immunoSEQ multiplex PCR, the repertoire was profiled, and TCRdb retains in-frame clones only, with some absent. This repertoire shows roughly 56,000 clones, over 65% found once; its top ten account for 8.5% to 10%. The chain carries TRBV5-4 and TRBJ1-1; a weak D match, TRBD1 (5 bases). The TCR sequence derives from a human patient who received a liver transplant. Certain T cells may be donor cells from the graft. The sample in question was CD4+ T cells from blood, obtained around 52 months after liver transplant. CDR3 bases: TGTGCCAGCAGCCCGGCGCGGCAGGGTGGAAGCACTGAAGCTTTCTTT. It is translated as CASSPARQGGSTEAFF. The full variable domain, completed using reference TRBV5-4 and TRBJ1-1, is ETGVTQSPTHLIKTRGQQVTLRCSSQSGHNTVSWYQQALGQGPQFIFQYYREEENGRGNFPPRFSGLQFPNYSSELNVNALELDDSALYLCASSPARQGGSTEAFFGQGTRLTVV.